This T cell receptor (beta chain) appears in the sequencing data of a study of T-cell memory formation after mild COVID-19 (dated by TCRdb to the early 2020s). A note on the overall study: TCR sequence clusters from the two donors were largely donor specific. In a couple of donors, T-cell clones that expanded and contracted after mild COVID-19 were followed by sequencing TCRalpha and TCRbeta repertoires longitudinally. Two young, previously healthy adult volunteers made up the cohort, one male and one female. Overall study outcomes, separate from this receptor: Some responding clones were detected in pre-infection memory, which suggested that pre-existing cross-reactive memory T cells had joined the SARS-CoV-2 response. Whether the second-wave clones peaking on day 37 were SARS-CoV-2 specific was not confirmed. Only two mild cases were covered in the study, and larger cohorts including severe cases with pre-infection samples were considered necessary. Balanced CD4/CD8 phenotypes were observed for clones contracting from day 15 to 85, whereas a bias towards CD4+ was observed for a second wave of clones expanding from day 15 to 37. Contracting CD4+ clones were found mainly in CM and EM memory subsets, while CD8+ clones were enriched in EMRA.

The CDR3, cysteine through phenylalanine, is 13 amino acids long. Only the CDR3 part of the read is kept: 39 bases, read in frame from the first base. Germline trimming: 6 bases from V, 8 bases from J; junction bases outside gene matches: 7. For CDR1 and CDR2, the germline V gene lists LGHNA and YSLEER. As for this clonotype: No antigen is known for it. Base qualities are not provided; no much larger clone lies one nucleotide away.

Ficoll-Paque density gradient centrifugation was used to isolate PBMCs. This sample was sequenced with an Illumina NovaSeq 6000. cDNA libraries for TCRalpha and TCRbeta were prepared by 5'RACE using constant-segment primers, with sample barcodes and unique molecular identifiers added. Trizol reagent was used to extract RNA from every sample. Libraries were amplified in two PCR steps, with a second sample barcode and Illumina TruSeq adapters added in the second step. The libraries were sequenced on an Illumina NovaSeq using 2 x 150 bp paired-end reads. Concerning the study's data processing: The reads were demultiplexed and collapsed into UMI-guided consensus sequences using migec v1.2.7. Using mixcr v2.1.11, UMI consensuses were aligned to TRA and TRB V and J templates and then assembled into clonotypes. A clonotype was counted as expanded or contracted only if both edgeR and NoisET called the change significant, with noise models trained on biological replicates. For edgeR calls, the cutoffs were a false discovery rate-adjusted p below 0.01 and a log2 fold-change threshold of 1. As an exploratory analysis of dynamics, max-normalized trajectories of the 1000 most abundant clonotypes were examined with PCA combined with hierarchical clustering. The CD4 or CD8 phenotype of responding clones was assigned using the separately sequenced CD4+ and CD8+ repertoires. TCRdb cleaned the public reads at Q25 with fastp, built clones with MiXCR and kept in-frame beta chains. Under each unique CDR3 protein, matching rows form one entry showing the most common genes and DNA. It is TCRdb's table, rather than the study itself, that gives the V and J calls and clone size. This sample is represented by about 350,000 distinct CDR3 sequences; roughly an eighth of them were singletons. Approximately 21% of the sample is held by the ten biggest clonotypes.

The TCR originated in a man aged 18-30 years who had mild COVID-19 (a few samples of this study predate the infection). The sample titles of this study are shuffled in the database, so cell type and time point are left out; the donor was told from shared clones. This sequence uses TRBV4-3 and TRBJ1-2; 9 bases in between match TRBD1. Sample: PBMCs or a T cell subset sorted from them (not recorded which). The CDR3 in this case is CASSHRGLEGYTF. The DNA sequence reads TGCGCCAGCAGTCACAGGGGGCTGGAAGGCTACACCTTC.